The 24 T cell receptor beta chains reported below all come from one sample, sequenced in a study of regulatory T cells in long-lasting Graves disease. Arm-PCR with iRepertoire HTBI primers amplified the CDR3 regions for these TCR beta libraries. TCRdb recomputed calls from the multiplex PCR reads with MiXCR, one row per CDR3 protein. This sample has more than 400,000 distinct CDR3 sequences; less than 20% occur once, and the top ten carry about 10%. Specified time point: newly diagnosed GD, antithyroid drugs for less than 3 months. With RNA extracted from PBMCs as input, the TCR library was made. A further study also used this sample, focusing on T cells in Graves' hyperthyroidism and ophthalmopathy.

The source material was peripheral blood mononuclear cells (PBMCs), sampled at new diagnosis, from a patient treated with antithyroid drugs. Every receptor here comes from a woman aged 25 to 39 with Graves disease.

This clonotype was recorded at least ten times. The rearrangement uses TRBV28 and TRBJ2-2; 8 bases map to TRBD1. CDR1 MDHEN and CDR2 SYDVKM come from the germline V gene. V lost 5 bases to trimming and J lost 4 bases; unmatched junction nucleotides: 6. This CDR3 region has 15 residues. The CDR3 DNA is TGTGCCAGCAGTCTCCCAGGGGGCTTCACCGGGGAGCTGTTTTTT. Its translation is CASSLPGGFTGELFF.

This clonotype was counted ten times or more. This sequence joins TRBV5-1 and TRBJ1-1; D ambiguous. V was pared by 4 bases and J by 1 base, with 8 bases between. Per the germline V gene, CDR1 is SGHRS and CDR2 is YFSETQ. The CDR3 loop spans 13 amino acids. CDR3: CASSNRPNTEAFF. For the CDR3, the DNA is TGCGCCAGCAGCAACAGACCGAACACTGAAGCTTTCTTT.

This clonotype was counted at least ten times. This chain connects TRBV5-5 to TRBJ2-3; TRBD2 matches 9 bases. Germline assignment: CDR1 SGHKS and CDR2 YYEKEE (reference sequence). The CDR3 has 18 residues. V was clipped by 0 bases and J by 3 bases; unmatched bases: 11. The CDR3 reads CASSLGRGSGSPTDTQYF. The DNA for the CDR3 is TGTGCCAGCAGCTTGGGCCGCGGTAGCGGGAGCCCGACAGATACGCAGTATTTT.

This rearrangement joins TRBV6-2 or TRBV6-3 to TRBJ1-2; D is unclear. The CDR3 runs 13 residues. From germline, CDR1 is MNHEY and CDR2 SVGEGT. V was shortened by 6 bases and J by 13 bases, with 21 bases between the two germline ends. The CDR3 DNA sequence: TGTGCCAGCAGGGGCGGTGGGAGGAGTGGTAGCACCTTC. Protein product: CASRGGGRSGSTF.

V usage is TRBV27 and J usage is TRBJ2-2; 8 bases map to TRBD1. CDR3 length: 14 residues. Germline V gene sequence: CDR1 MNHEY, CDR2 SMNVEV (reference sequence). Trimming took 4 bases from V and 6 from J; bases not matched to a gene: 4. Here the CDR3 reads CASSSDRGAGELFF. Written as DNA, the CDR3 is TGTGCCAGCAGTTCCGACAGGGGAGCCGGGGAGCTGTTTTTT.

This clonotype has a handful of counts. This rearrangement joins TRBV29-1 to TRBJ2-3, with 7 bases lining up with TRBD2. J lost 0 bases, V lost 6 bases, and 9 bases had no gene match. CDR1 and CDR2 (germline): SQVTM, ANQGSEA. The CDR3 contains 15 residues. CDR3 nucleotide sequence: TGCAGCGTAGCCCTTCTGCGGGAGAGCACAGATACGCAGTATTTT. Amino acid sequence: CSVALLRESTDTQYF.

Concerning this clonotype itself: Germline and junction disagree at one end, which may indicate a read error. The chain uses TRBV7-2 and TRBJ2-1; D is unclear. CDR3 length: 12 amino acids. Germline V gives CDR1 SGHTA, CDR2 FQGNSA. The chain's CDR3 is CASSLVNTVQLF. The CDR3 nucleotides are TGTGCCAGCAGCTTAGTGAACACAGTTCAGCTCTTC.

This clonotype was detected ten times or more. The gene calls are TRBV7-9 and TRBJ1-1, with TRBD1 as a possible D gene (6 bases). CDR3 size: 14 residues. CDR1 SEHNR and CDR2 FQNEAQ come from the germline V gene (reference sequence). V shed 2 bases and J shed 8 bases, with 15 bases lying between them. The CDR3 region is CASSLFQDSLEAFF. CDR3 DNA sequence: TGTGCCAGCAGCTTATTCCAGGACAGCCTGGAAGCTTTCTTT.

This clonotype was counted ten times or more. The chain combines TRBV29-1 with TRBJ1-1, with D unresolved. The CDR3 is 10 amino acids. Germline V gene data show CDR1 as SQVTM and CDR2 as ANQGSEA. Trimming removed 6 bases at V and 1 base at J, with 3 bases between. The CDR3 region is CSVRNTEAFF. The DNA for the CDR3 is TGCAGCGTAAGGAACACTGAAGCTTTCTTT.

Ten or more counts support this clonotype. The CDR3 spells CASSLTWGGSYEQYF. The DNA of the CDR3 is TGTGCCAGCAGCTTAACTTGGGGGGGGTCCTACGAGCAGTACTTC. The V gene is TRBV11-2, the J gene TRBJ2-7; 7 bases align to TRBD2. V was clipped by 2 bases and J by 1 base; unmatched bases: 5. Per the germline V gene, CDR1 is SGHAT and CDR2 is FQNNGV. The CDR3 is 15 residues long. Based on the CDR3 plus reference TRBV11-2 and TRBJ2-7, the full variable domain is EAGVAQSPRYKIIEKRQSVAFWCNPISGHATLYWYQQILGQGPKLLIQFQNNGVVDDSQLPKDRFSAERLKGVDSTLKIQPAKLEDSAVYLCASSLTWGGSYEQYFGPGTRLTVT.

This chain joins TRBV14 and TRBJ2-3; D unresolved. Trimming took 1 base from V and 2 from J, leaving 7 bases between them. CDR1 and CDR2 (germline): SGHDN, FVKESK. CDR3 size: 14 residues. CDR3 sequence: CASSQGANTDTQYF. The CDR3 nucleotides read TGTGCCAGCAGCCAAGGGGCAAACACAGATACGCAGTATTTT.

This sequence joins TRBV6-1 and TRBJ2-6; TRBD1 agrees at 9 bases. Trimming took 6 bases from V and 2 from J; bases not matched to a gene: 5. The CDR3 covers 16 residues. The germline V gene has CDR1 MNHNS and CDR2 SASEGT. The CDR3 region has the DNA TGTGCCAGCAGGCTTACAGGGGGCCCTGGGGCCAACGTCCTGACTTTC. Protein sequence: CASRLTGGPGANVLTF.

This clonotype is categorized as medium-sized. This sequence joins TRBV11-2 and TRBJ2-3; 7 positions agree with TRBD1. Losses at the gene ends were 2 bases for V and 3 bases for J; bases not matched to a gene: 5. The CDR3 has 15 residues. The V gene's germline CDR1 is SGHAT and CDR2 FQNNGV. The CDR3 is CASSLWTGWTDTQYF. The DNA of the CDR3 is TGTGCCAGCAGCTTATGGACAGGTTGGACAGATACGCAGTATTTT.

This clonotype showed up many times. V usage is TRBV30 and J usage is TRBJ2-5; possible D gene TRBD2, 6 bases. Trimming took off 1 base at V and 5 bases at J, with 11 bases between the two ends. Germline-derived CDR1 and CDR2 are GTSNPN and SVGIG (reference sequence). This CDR3 is built from 13 residues. In nucleotides, the CDR3 is TGTGCCTGGAGTGGGAGGGTGCGGGAGACCCAGTACTTC. Encoded protein: CAWSGRVRETQYF.

This clonotype has only a few counts. This rearrangement joins TRBV30 to TRBJ2-7; 10 nucleotides agree with TRBD2. This CDR3 region has 13 residues. Unmatched junction bases numbered 3, after V lost 2 bases and J lost 5 bases. Per the germline V gene, CDR1 is GTSNPN and CDR2 is SVGIG (reference sequence). CDR3 amino acids: CAWSLAGAHEQYF. The CDR3, as DNA: TGTGCCTGGAGTCTAGCGGGAGCCCACGAGCAGTACTTC.

In its sample, this clonotype was seen many times. The CDR3 is CASSSGTNEQYF. CDR3 DNA: TGTGCCAGCAGCTCAGGGACTAACGAGCAGTACTTC. V and J are TRBV7-2 and TRBJ2-7, with TRBD2 identical over 7 bases. J lost 5 bases, V lost 4 bases, and 2 bases had no gene match. The CDR3 extends over 12 amino acids. The germline CDR1 and CDR2 sequences are SGHTA and FQGNSA.

This chain uses TRBV5-1 with TRBJ2-1; 10 nucleotides agree with TRBD2. The CDR3 totals 15 residues. Germline V gene sequence: CDR1 SGHRS, CDR2 YFSETQ. V trimming: 6 bases; J trimming: 4 bases; junction bases outside the gene matches: 7. DNA for the CDR3: TGCGCCAGCACCACGACTAGCGGGCCTTACAATGAGCAGTTCTTC. Translated, it gives CASTTTSGPYNEQFF.

This clonotype was counted many times. The V and J genes are TRBV7-9 and TRBJ2-3, with D possibly matching TRBD2 (6 bases). Trimming pared 5 bases from V and 3 bases from J, leaving 18 bases between. Germline CDR1 is SEHNR and CDR2 is FQNEAQ (reference sequence). The CDR3 contains 16 residues. The CDR3 DNA follows: TGTGCCAGCAGCAAAACTAGCTCTGTTATAACAGATACGCAGTATTTT. This codes for CASSKTSSVITDTQYF.

This clonotype was observed many times. The rearrangement links TRBV28 to TRBJ2-2; maybe TRBD2 (5 bases). Germline V gene data show CDR1 as MDHEN and CDR2 as SYDVKM. V shed 5 bases and J shed 5 bases, with 12 bases lying between them. This CDR3 comprises 14 residues. The CDR3 DNA reads TGTGCCAGCAGTCAACTAGTTAGTACCGGGGAGCTGTTTTTT. It codes for CASSQLVSTGELFF.

This clonotype was seen at least ten times. The chain uses TRBV2 and TRBJ1-2; D ambiguous. V was trimmed by 5 bases and J by 5 bases, leaving 9 bases between them. The CDR3 runs 12 residues. Germline CDR1 and CDR2: SNHLY and FYNNEI. CDR3 protein: CASSFSIYGYTF. DNA for the CDR3: TGTGCCAGCAGTTTCTCCATTTATGGCTACACCTTC.

Ten or more counts support this clonotype. This rearrangement joins TRBV12-3 or TRBV12-4 to TRBJ2-2, with D possibly being TRBD2 (6 bases). The CDR3 contains 12 residues. The ends were cut back, 6 bases at V and 7 bases at J, with 9 bases in the middle. The CDR3 region is CASSMTSGELFF. In DNA form, the CDR3 reads TGTGCCAGCAGCATGACTAGCGGGGAGCTGTTTTTT.

This clonotype was seen ten or more times. V and J are TRBV12-3 or TRBV12-4 and TRBJ2-7, with D uncertain. The V end was cut by 4 bases, the J end by 2 bases, with 9 bases between. The CDR3 has 13 residues. The CDR3 DNA reads TGTGCCAGCAGTTCGTCCGTCACCTACGAGCAGTACTTC. Translating gives CASSSSVTYEQYF.

This clonotype was seen many times. This chain joins TRBV7-3 and TRBJ2-1; the match to TRBD2 covers 14 bases. CDR1 and CDR2 (germline): SGHTA, FQGTGA. With V trimmed by 5 bases and J by 9 bases, 21 bases remained unmatched. There are 20 residues in the CDR3. This CDR3 is CASSLRPIAPRLAGGAEQFF. Written as DNA, the CDR3 is TGTGCCAGCAGCCTCCGGCCGATAGCACCCAGACTAGCGGGAGGGGCTGAGCAGTTCTTC.

This clonotype was observed at least ten times. V is TRBV28 and J is TRBJ1-4, with 10 positions matching TRBD1. The germline V gene encodes CDR1 MDHEN and CDR2 SYDVKM. The CDR3 is 15 amino acids. V lost 5 bases to trimming and J lost 8 bases; unmatched junction nucleotides: 8. The CDR3 bases are TGTGCCAGCAGTACCTGGACAGGGGGGAAGGAAAAACTGTTTTTT. It translates to CASSTWTGGKEKLFF.